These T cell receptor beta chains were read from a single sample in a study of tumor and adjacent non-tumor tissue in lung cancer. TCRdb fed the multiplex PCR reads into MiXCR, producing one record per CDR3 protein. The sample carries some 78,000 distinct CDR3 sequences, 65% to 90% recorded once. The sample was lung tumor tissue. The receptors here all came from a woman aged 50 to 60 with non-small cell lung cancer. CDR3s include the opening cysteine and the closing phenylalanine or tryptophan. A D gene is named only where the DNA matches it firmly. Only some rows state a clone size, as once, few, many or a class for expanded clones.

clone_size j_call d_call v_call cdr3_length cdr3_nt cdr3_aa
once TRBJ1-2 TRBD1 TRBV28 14 TGTGCCAGCAGTATTAGGGACAGGGCATATGGTTATACCTTC CASSIRDRAYGYTF
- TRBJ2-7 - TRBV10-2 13 TGCGCCAACAGTGGGCTCGAGAATTACGAGCAGTACTTC CANSGLENYEQYF
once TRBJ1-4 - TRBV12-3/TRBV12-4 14 TGTGTCAGCAGCCTCCTGGACAAGAACGAAAAACTGTTTTTT CVSSLLDKNEKLFF
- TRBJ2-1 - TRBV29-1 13 TGCAGCGTTAGGAGCAGCACCTACAATGAGAAGTTCTTC CSVRSSTYNEKFF
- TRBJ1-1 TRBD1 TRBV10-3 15 TGTGCCATCAGCACTCAGGGACAGGGGAACACTGAAGCCTTCTTT CAISTQGQGNTEAFF
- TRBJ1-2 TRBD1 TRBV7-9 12 TGTGCCAGCAGCCCGCGGACAGGCTACAACACCTTC CASSPRTGYNTF
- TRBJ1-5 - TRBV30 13 TGTGTCTGGAGCTCTGACACCAATCAGCCCCAGCATTTT CVWSSDTNQPQHF
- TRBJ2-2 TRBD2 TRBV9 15 TGTGCCAGCAGCTCGACATCGGGAGGACTCGGGGAGCTGTTTTTT CASSSTSGGLGELFF
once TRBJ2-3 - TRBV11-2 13 TGTGCCACCCGCCCCACAGCCTCAGATATGCAGTATTTT CATRPTASDMQYF
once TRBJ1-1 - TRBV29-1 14 TGTAGCGTTGGTACGGGGGTCACGAACAATGAAGCTTTCTTT CSVGTGVTNNEAFF
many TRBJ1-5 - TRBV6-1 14 TGTGCCAGCAGTGTATACAGGGCAAATCAGCCCCAGCATTTT CASSVYRANQPQHF
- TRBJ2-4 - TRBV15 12 TGTGCCACCAGCAGGGAGGAAAACATTCAGTACTTC CATSREENIQYF
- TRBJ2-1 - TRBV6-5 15 TGTGCCAGCAGAATCCGGAATAGTGGGTCGGGTGAGCAGTTCTTC CASRIRNSGSGEQFF
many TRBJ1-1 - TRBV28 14 TGTGCCAGCAGTTTTACCCTGGTTGGCACTGAAGCTTTCTTT CASSFTLVGTEAFF
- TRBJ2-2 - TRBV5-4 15 TGTGCCAGTAGCTTGGCTGGGGTGAACGCCGGGGAGCTGTTTTTT CASSLAGVNAGELFF
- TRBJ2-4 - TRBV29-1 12 TGCAACGTTGAAACTATGCAAAACATTCAGTACTTC CNVETMQNIQYF
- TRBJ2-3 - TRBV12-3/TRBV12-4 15 TGTGCCAACAGCCCAATACAGGAGTTCACAGATACGCAGTATTTT CANSPIQEFTDTQYF
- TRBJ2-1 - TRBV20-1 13 TGCAGTGCTAAACCGGGACCCGACAATAAGCTGTTCTTC CSAKPGPDNKLFF
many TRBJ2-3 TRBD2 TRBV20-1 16 TGCAGTGCTAGAGATCCAGCGGGAGATATGATAGATACGCAGTATTTT CSARDPAGDMIDTQYF
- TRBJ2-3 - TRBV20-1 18 TGTAGTGCTAGACATGCGAAACGACTAGTGGGAAGAACAGATACGCAGTATTTT CSARHAKRLVGRTDTQYF
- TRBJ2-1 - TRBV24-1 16 TGTACCACCAGTAAGGCCAGCAGCATATCATACAATGAGCAGTTTTTC CTTSKASSISYNEQFF
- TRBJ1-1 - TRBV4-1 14 TGCACCAGCAACCAAGGGATTATGGGCACTGAAGCTTTCTTT CTSNQGIMGTEAFF
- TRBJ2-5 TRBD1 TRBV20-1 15 TGCAGTACTATCCGGGACAGGGTCGGGCAAGAGACTCAGTACTTC CSTIRDRVGQETQYF
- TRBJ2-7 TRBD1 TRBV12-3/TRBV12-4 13 TGTACTAGCACCCCGGGACAGGGGGACGAGCAGTACTTC CTSTPGQGDEQYF
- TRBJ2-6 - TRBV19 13 TGTGCCAGTACCGCACCCCCAGCCCACGTCCTGACTTTC CASTAPPAHVLTF
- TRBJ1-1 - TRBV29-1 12 TGCAGCGTAAAACATGTCGTGGCTGAAGTTTTCTTT CSVKHVVAEVFF
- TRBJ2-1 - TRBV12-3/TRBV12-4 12 TGTGCCAGCAGCGGCGCTAGTTATGAGCACTTCTTC CASSGASYEHFF
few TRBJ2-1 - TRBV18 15 TGTGCCAGCTCACCTTCCCAGGACACCTACAATGAGCAGTTCTTC CASSPSQDTYNEQFF
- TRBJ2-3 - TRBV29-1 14 TGCAGCGTTGAAGGGAGGGCTAGTGGGAGTGGGGAGTTTTTT CSVEGRASGSGEFF
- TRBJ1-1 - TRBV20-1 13 TGCAGTACTATTCAGGGTGGAAACACTGAAGCTTTCTTT CSTIQGGNTEAFF
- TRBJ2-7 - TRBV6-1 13 TGTGTCGGCAGTGAACTGGCAAACTACGAGCAGTACTTC CVGSELANYEQYF
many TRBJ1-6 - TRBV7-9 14 TGTGCCAGCAGCTTAGGACGGAATAATTCACCCCTCCACTTT CASSLGRNNSPLHF
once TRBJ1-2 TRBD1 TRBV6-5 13 TGTGCCAGCAGTTCGACAGGGAACTATAGCTACACATTC CASSSTGNYSYTF
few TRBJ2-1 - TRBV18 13 TGTGCCAGCTCACCGACTAATCCGAGTGAGCAGTTCTTC CASSPTNPSEQFF
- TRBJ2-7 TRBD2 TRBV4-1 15 TGCTCCAACAACCTGTTAGCGGGAGTGCGGTACGAGCAGTACTTC CSNNLLAGVRYEQYF
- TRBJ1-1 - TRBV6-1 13 TGTGCCAGCAGTGGGGCGCAGGGACGTGAAGCTTTCTTT CASSGAQGREAFF
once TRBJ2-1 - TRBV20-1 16 TGCTGTGGTAGAGAGTTGAGTGGCTCTGATCTCGGCGAGCAGTTCTTT CCGRELSGSDLGEQFF
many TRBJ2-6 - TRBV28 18 TGTGCCAGCAGTTTATGGAGGGGGGCCGGGTCTGGGGCCAACGTCCTGACTTTC CASSLWRGAGSGANVLTF
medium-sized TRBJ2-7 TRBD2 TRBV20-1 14 TGCAGTGCTAGGGGGTCGGGAGGGCTCTACGAGCAGTACTTC CSARGSGGLYEQYF
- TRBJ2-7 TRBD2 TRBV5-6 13 TGTGCCGGCAGGCCAGCGGGAGTGGGCGAGCAGTACTTC CAGRPAGVGEQYF
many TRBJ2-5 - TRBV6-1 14 TGTGCCAGCAGTGTTCCCGGGAACCAAGAGACCCAGTACTTC CASSVPGNQETQYF
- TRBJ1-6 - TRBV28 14 TGTGCCAGCAGACCGGGGGGTCAGAAATCACCCCCCCACTTT CASRPGGQKSPPHF
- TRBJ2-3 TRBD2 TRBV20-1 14 TGTAGTGTTAGTGGAAGCGGGAGCGCAGATACGCAGTATTTT CSVSGSGSADTQYF
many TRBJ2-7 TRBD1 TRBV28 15 TGTGCCAGCACTTCAGGGACAGGGATCGCCTACGAGCAGTACTTC CASTSGTGIAYEQYF
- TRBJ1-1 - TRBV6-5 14 TGTGCGAGCATTCATGGAGTTACTAACACTGAAGCTTTCTTT CASIHGVTNTEAFF
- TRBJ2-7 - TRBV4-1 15 TGCGCCAGCATCCAAGGTGCAGGGAGCTCCTACGAGCAGTACTTC CASIQGAGSSYEQYF
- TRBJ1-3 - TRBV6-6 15 TGTGCCAGTAGCCGTAACATGGGTCAAGGAAACACCATATATTTT CASSRNMGQGNTIYF
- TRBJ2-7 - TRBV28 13 TGTGCCAGCACCGATCAGGGAGCCCCTGAGCAGAACTTC CASTDQGAPEQNF
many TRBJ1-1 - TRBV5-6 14 TGTGCCAGCAGCTTGGCCTGGATTACCACTGAAGCTTTCTTT CASSLAWITTEAFF
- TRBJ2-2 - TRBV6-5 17 TGTGCCAGCAGAACAATACTGAGGACAGAAAACACCGGGGAGCTGTTTTTT CASRTILRTENTGELFF
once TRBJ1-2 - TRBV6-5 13 TGTGCCAGCAGAAACCCGGCTGGATTAGGCTACATCTTC CASRNPAGLGYIF
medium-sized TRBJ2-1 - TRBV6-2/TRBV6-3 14 TGTGCCAGCAGCACATCTCGGCGGTCAGGGGAGCAGTTCTTC CASSTSRRSGEQFF
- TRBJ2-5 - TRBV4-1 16 TGCGCCAGCAGCCAAACCAAGAGGAACGGCCAAGAGATCCATTACTTC CASSQTKRNGQEIHYF